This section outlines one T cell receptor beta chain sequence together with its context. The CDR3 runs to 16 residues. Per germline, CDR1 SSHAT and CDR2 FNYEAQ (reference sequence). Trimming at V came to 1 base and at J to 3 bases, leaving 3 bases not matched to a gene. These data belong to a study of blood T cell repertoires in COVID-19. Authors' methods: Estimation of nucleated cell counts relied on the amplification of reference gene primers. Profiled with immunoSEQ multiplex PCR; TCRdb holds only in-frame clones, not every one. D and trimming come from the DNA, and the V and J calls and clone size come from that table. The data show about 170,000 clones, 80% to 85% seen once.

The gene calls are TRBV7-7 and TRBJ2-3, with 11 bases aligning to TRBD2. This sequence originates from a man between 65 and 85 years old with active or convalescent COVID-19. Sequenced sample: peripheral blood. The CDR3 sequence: CASSLGLAGSTDTQYF. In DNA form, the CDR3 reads TGTGCCAGCAGCTTAGGACTAGCGGGGAGTACAGATACGCAGTATTTT.